This TCR beta chain originates from a study of blood T cell repertoires in COVID-19. A Seattle source enrolled patients during active infection and followed them longitudinally. Data came from immunoSEQ multiplex PCR; TCRdb stores just in-frame clones and leaves some out. Of 250,000 to 350,000 clones in the sample, around 84% were seen once. The length of the CDR3 is 15 residues. The germline gives CDR1 SGDLS, CDR2 YYNGEE. Losses at the gene ends were 7 bases for V and 4 bases for J; bases not matched to a gene: 5. The rearrangement uses TRBV9 and TRBJ2-3, with 14 bases that match TRBD2. This clonotype was obtained from a human donor with COVID-19, enrolled during active disease. The donor label of this sample is uncertain. What was sequenced was peripheral blood. The CDR3 coding sequence is TGTGCCAGCGGGACGACTAGCGGGAGGGCAGATACGCAGTATTTT. Translated: CASGTTSGRADTQYF.